What follows are 9 T cell receptor beta chains derived from one specimen sequenced in a study of identical twins. MiXCR, applied by TCRdb to the 5' RACE reads, yields one record per CDR3 protein. The sample yields about 790,000 distinct CDR3 sequences, about 20% seen once. This same sample was also taken into another study, of T cells expressing NK-cell markers.

The sequenced sample consisted of PBMCs. Every receptor here comes from a woman aged 18-30 years in good health.

This clonotype was counted a few times. DNA for the CDR3: TGTGCCAGCAGTTTCCGGGTCTGGGATGGTTATGGCTACACCTTC. Translating gives CASSFRVWDGYGYTF. This sequence joins TRBV12-3 or TRBV12-4 and TRBJ1-2; D gene uncertain. This CDR3 is 15 amino acids long. Trimming took 3 bases from V and 5 from J, leaving 16 bases between them.

V gene TRBV5-1 combines with J gene TRBJ2-5, with D possibly being TRBD2 (6 bases). Germline V CDR1 and CDR2: SGHRS, YFSETQ. V shed 0 bases and J shed 2 bases, with 17 bases lying between them. This CDR3 spans 17 amino acids. As DNA, the CDR3 is TGCGCCAGCAGCTTGGCAGTGCTAGCGCAAAATCAAGAGACCCAGTACTTC. As protein: CASSLAVLAQNQETQYF.

This sequence joins TRBV5-5 and TRBJ2-4; perhaps TRBD1 as D (6 bases). CDR1 is SGHKS and CDR2 is YYEKEE in the germline V gene (reference sequence). V was clipped by 0 bases and J by 9 bases, with 7 bases between them. CDR3 length: 12 amino acids. The DNA for the CDR3 is TGTGCCAGCAGCTTGGCAGGGGTCATTCAGTACTTC. Amino acids: CASSLAGVIQYF.

This clonotype came up a few times. The CDR3 loop is CASSLETDIYNSPLHF. CDR3 DNA sequence: TGTGCCAGCAGCTTAGAGACAGATATCTATAATTCACCCCTCCACTTT. The chain employs TRBV7-9 and TRBJ1-6; D is perhaps TRBD1 (5 bases). This CDR3 is 16 amino acids long. The germline CDR1 and CDR2 sequences are SEHNR and FQNEAQ (reference sequence). The V and J ends lost 1 base and 3 bases respectively, with 10 bases between them.

The sample holds a few counts of this clonotype. The CDR3 DNA reads as TGTGCCAGCAGCCCACAGGCGGGTGACTACGAGCAGTACTTC. Translation: CASSPQAGDYEQYF. The chain carries TRBV7-9 and TRBJ2-7; D may correspond to TRBD1 or TRBD2 (5 bases each). V lost 5 bases and J lost 3, with 14 bases in between. Germline V lookup: CDR1 SEHNR, CDR2 FQNEAQ (reference sequence). The length of the CDR3 is 14 residues. The variable domain in full, with the rest retrieved from reference TRBV7-9 and TRBJ2-7, is DTGVSQNPRHKITKRGQNVTFRCDPISEHNRLYWYRQTLGQGPEFLTYFQNEAQLEKSRLLSDRFSAERPKGSFSTLEIQRTEQGDSAMYLCASSPQAGDYEQYFGPGTRLTVT.

The chain couples TRBV20-1 to TRBJ2-5; no clear D gene. Germline loops: CDR1 DFQATT, CDR2 SNEGSKA (reference sequence). V shed 6 bases and J shed 4 bases, with 9 bases lying between them. CDR3 length equals 11 residues. CDR3 sequence (DNA): TGCAGTGCCCCCCAGGTAGAGACCCAGTACTTC. Protein: CSAPQVETQYF.

In the case of this clonotype: Just one base apart from a much larger clone, this may be a read error. The chain carries TRBV12-3 or TRBV12-4 and TRBJ2-7; TRBD1 might be the D (6 bases). The CDR3 consists of 14 residues. The CDR3 loop reads CASSQGSSSYELYF. The CDR3 region has the DNA TGTGCCAGCAGTCAGGGGTCTAGCTCCTACGAGCTGTACTTC.

The chain couples TRBV15 to TRBJ1-6; D remains unclear. This CDR3 is built from 13 residues. Looked up from germline, CDR1 is LNHNV and CDR2 is YYDKDF (reference sequence). The V end was cut by 0 bases, the J end by 13 bases, with 10 bases between. Here the CDR3 reads CATSRDGQSPLHF. CDR3 nucleotides: TGTGCCACCAGCAGAGACGGCCAGTCTCCCCTCCACTTT.

This clonotype was seen only a few times. The chain uses TRBV12-3 or TRBV12-4 and TRBJ2-5; 7 nucleotides align to TRBD1. V trimming: 6 bases; J trimming: 5 bases; junction bases outside the gene matches: 9. The CDR3 runs 14 residues. The CDR3 DNA follows: TGTGCCAGCAGCCTCGTCAGGGGGAGCGAGACCCAGTACTTC. Translated: CASSLVRGSETQYF.